The 26 T cell receptor beta chains below were found in one sample sequenced in a study of vaccination and CD4 T cells after COVID-19. Noted treatment: 10-day PBMC culture with coronavirus spike peptide pools or control peptides (ViraFEST assay). With the Oncomine TCR Beta short-read assay, DNA from cultured CD4+ T cells was sequenced. MiXCR, applied by TCRdb to the PCR reads, yields one record per CDR3 protein. The table includes under 20,000 distinct CDR3 sequences, under 65% detected once. These receptors' targets are unknown. Sequences were obtained from CD4+ T cells from blood, cultured in vitro. These receptors were obtained from a human donor who had recovered from COVID-19.

This clonotype appeared a few times. The chain carries TRBV6-2 or TRBV6-3 and TRBJ1-2; D gene unclear. This CDR3 comprises 14 residues. Trimming pared 5 bases from V and 4 bases from J, leaving 14 bases between. Looked up from germline, CDR1 is MNHEY and CDR2 is SVGEGT. CDR3 bases: TGTGCCAGCAGTACTCAACCGGTTCCCTATGGCTACACCTTC. Its protein is CASSTQPVPYGYTF.

This clonotype is a singleton in its sample. This chain connects TRBV30 to TRBJ1-6; 7 bases fit TRBD1. This CDR3 region has 15 residues. CDR1 is GTSNPN and CDR2 is SVGIG in the germline V gene (reference sequence). V shed 0 bases and J 10 bases; nucleotides not matched to a gene: 9. The CDR3 loop is CAWSVLRGRRSPLHF. The CDR3 DNA sequence: TGTGCCTGGAGTGTACTGAGGGGGCGAAGGTCACCCCTCCACTTT.

In this sample, this clonotype turned up a few times. The V and J genes are TRBV15 and TRBJ1-2; D might be TRBD1 (5 bases). This CDR3 contains 16 residues. The V end lost 1 base, the J end lost 7 bases, and 19 bases lay between the germline ends. Germline V gene data show CDR1 as LNHNV and CDR2 as YYDKDF (reference sequence). The CDR3 DNA reads TGTGCCACCAGCAGAGTGGGCGCGGGGCCATTAGCTGGCTACACCTTC. It is translated as CATSRVGAGPLAGYTF.

The chain is built from TRBV6-5 and TRBJ1-6; 10 positions agree with TRBD1. V dropped 4 bases and J dropped 10; count of bases not matched to a gene: 7. This CDR3 region has 15 residues. The germline gives CDR1 MNHEY, CDR2 SVGAGI. This CDR3 reads CASSSVTGGRSPLHF. The CDR3 bases are TGTGCCAGCAGTTCCGTGACAGGGGGCAGGTCACCCCTCCACTTT.

The rearrangement joins TRBV7-9 to TRBJ1-4, with 8 bases identical to TRBD1. Unmatched junction bases numbered 5, after V lost 5 bases and J lost 6 bases. Germline values: CDR1 SEHNR, CDR2 FQNEAQ (reference sequence). The CDR3 covers 14 residues. The CDR3 sequence is CASSTGQGDEKLFF. CDR3 bases: TGTGCCAGCAGCACCGGACAGGGTGATGAAAAACTGTTTTTT.

The rearrangement links TRBV6-1 to TRBJ2-1; D uncertain. Germline CDR1 MNHNS, CDR2 SASEGT. Trimming took 6 bases from V and 4 from J, leaving 10 bases between them. There are 13 residues in the CDR3. Written as DNA, the CDR3 is TGTGCCAGCAGAAAAACGTCGTACAATGAGCAGTTCTTC. It specifies CASRKTSYNEQFF.

This sequence joins TRBV19 and TRBJ2-3, with 8 bases matching TRBD2. J lost 2 bases, V lost 6 bases, and 4 bases had no gene match. The CDR3 contains 14 residues. Germline V gene sequence: CDR1 LNHDA, CDR2 SQIVND (reference sequence). CDR3 protein: CASSRSGITDTQYF. CDR3 DNA sequence: TGTGCCAGTAGCCGTAGCGGGATCACAGATACGCAGTATTTT.

This clonotype was counted between two and nine times. V is TRBV24-1 and J is TRBJ2-5; 16 bases match TRBD2. The CDR3 consists of 17 residues. The ends lost 1 base at V and 5 bases at J; junction bases unmatched: 3. Germline V CDR1 and CDR2: KGHDR, SFDVKD. As DNA, the CDR3 is TGTGCCACCAGTGATTTCACGGGACTAGCGGGGGGGGAGACCCAGTACTTC. Amino acid sequence: CATSDFTGLAGGETQYF.

The genes are TRBV6-5 and TRBJ2-7, with D perhaps matching TRBD2 (5 bases). V was pared by 0 bases and J by 9 bases, with 12 bases between. CDR1 is MNHEY and CDR2 is SVGAGI in the germline V gene. The CDR3 is 13 amino acids. DNA of the CDR3: TGTGCCAGCAGTTACTCGAATCGGGAAGCGCAGTACTTC. Amino acid sequence: CASSYSNREAQYF.

This clonotype has only a few counts. The chain uses TRBV7-9 and TRBJ1-5; no clear D gene. The V gene lost 5 bases and the J gene lost 5 bases, with 22 bases spanning the gap. The CDR3 has 17 amino acids. CDR1 and CDR2 from the germline V gene are SEHNR and FQNEAQ (reference sequence). The CDR3 spells CASSLDHDTTPDQPQHF. In nucleotides, the CDR3 is TGTGCCAGCAGCCTAGACCACGACACCACCCCCGATCAGCCCCAGCATTTT.

The chain has TRBV3-1 and TRBJ2-3; 9 positions match TRBD1. Germline CDR1 reads LGHDT; CDR2 reads YNNKEL (reference sequence). The V gene end was trimmed by 4 bases and the J gene end by 6 bases; junction bases not matched to a gene: 5. The CDR3 covers 14 residues. The CDR3 reads CASSPRDRDDTQYF. In DNA, the CDR3 is TGTGCCAGCAGCCCACGGGACAGGGATGATACGCAGTATTTT.

The V and J genes are TRBV28 and TRBJ2-7; D is undetermined. V was cut by 8 bases and J by 6 bases, with 20 bases left in between. The CDR3 covers 14 residues. Germline loops: CDR1 MDHEN, CDR2 SYDVKM. CDR3 in DNA: TGTGCCAGCCACCCCGGGCCCAGGTCTCTCGAGCAGTACTTC. Its protein product is CASHPGPRSLEQYF.

The count of this clonotype is one. In DNA, the CDR3 is TGCAGTGCTAGAGATCGGCAGGGTGTGGAGACCCAGTACTTC. As protein: CSARDRQGVETQYF. V and J are TRBV20-1 and TRBJ2-5, with D perhaps TRBD1 (5 bases). V was trimmed by 0 bases and J by 5 bases, leaving 13 bases between them. This CDR3 is 14 amino acids long. Germline CDR1 reads DFQATT; CDR2 reads SNEGSKA (reference sequence).

In this sample, this clonotype turned up a few times. This chain uses TRBV11-3 with TRBJ2-7; 7 bases map to TRBD1. J was trimmed by 6 bases and V by 7 bases; bases with no gene match: 18. Germline-derived CDR1 and CDR2 are SGHNT and YENEEA. The CDR3 is made up of 16 amino acids. CDR3 bases: TGTGCCAGCACCGATCCCCGACAGGGAATGCCGGGCGAGCAGTACTTC. Residues: CASTDPRQGMPGEQYF.

The chain joins TRBV20-1 to TRBJ2-7, with D unresolved. Per the germline V gene, CDR1 is DFQATT and CDR2 is SNEGSKA (reference sequence). Trimming shortened V by 3 bases and J by 4 bases, and 13 bases separated the two germline ends. The CDR3 has 13 residues. In nucleotides, the CDR3 is TGCAGTGCTAGTAATCAGAATACTTACGAGCAGTACTTC. This sequence encodes CSASNQNTYEQYF.

This clonotype was picked up a small number of times. The genes are TRBV2 and TRBJ1-2; D gene uncertain. V was shortened by 3 bases and J by 5 bases, with 10 bases between the two germline ends. The CDR3 runs 13 residues. The germline CDR1 and CDR2 sequences are SNHLY and FYNNEI. In nucleotides, the CDR3 is TGTGCCAGCAGTGATGCCGCGGGTTATGGCTACACCTTC. This sequence encodes CASSDAAGYGYTF.

The V call is TRBV29-1, the J call TRBJ2-1; TRBD2 agrees at 10 bases. Germline trimming cut 2 bases from V and 2 bases from J; bases unmatched to any gene: 6. The CDR3 covers 16 residues. Germline CDR1 SQVTM, CDR2 ANQGSEA. The CDR3 reads CSVEPGLAAAYNEQFF. The CDR3 region has the DNA TGCAGCGTTGAACCCGGACTAGCGGCAGCCTACAATGAGCAGTTCTTC.

V usage is TRBV19 and J usage is TRBJ1-6, with D perhaps TRBD1 (5 bases). This CDR3 comprises 13 residues. Between the trimmed V and J ends, which lost 6 bases and 5 bases, there was a span of 8 bases. Per germline, CDR1 LNHDA and CDR2 SQIVND (reference sequence). In DNA, the CDR3 is TGTGCCAGTAGACAGGTGGATAATTCACCCCTCCACTTT. Its protein product is CASRQVDNSPLHF.

This clonotype was recorded only once. The V gene is TRBV30, the J gene TRBJ1-2; D gene ambiguous. With 0 bases removed from V and 4 bases from J, the gap between germline ends came to 12 bases. Germline V lookup: CDR1 GTSNPN, CDR2 SVGIG (reference sequence). CDR3 length: 14 residues. The CDR3 DNA is TGTGCCTGGAGTGTTACCCCTAACACCTATGGCTACACCTTC. This encodes CAWSVTPNTYGYTF.

This chain connects TRBV6-4 to TRBJ2-2; unclear D gene. V lost 4 bases, J lost 7 bases, and 10 bases lay in between. The germline CDR1 and CDR2 sequences are MRHNA and SNTAGT. The CDR3 has 13 amino acids. The CDR3 nucleotides read TGTGCCAGCAGTGGCGAGGAGCGCGGGGAGCTGTTTTTT. This sequence encodes CASSGEERGELFF.

This clonotype is deemed medium-sized. This chain connects TRBV2 to TRBJ2-2, with 11 bases that match TRBD1. CDR1 is SNHLY and CDR2 is FYNNEI in the germline V gene. The V gene end was trimmed by 6 bases and the J gene end by 5 bases; junction bases not matched to a gene: 2. CDR3 length: 14 residues. CDR3 amino acids: CASRRDRGTGELFF. The CDR3, as DNA: TGTGCCAGCAGACGGGACAGGGGGACCGGGGAGCTGTTTTTT.

This clonotype turned up a few times. The chain carries TRBV6-5 and TRBJ2-7, with 8 bases fitting TRBD2. Germline assignment: CDR1 MNHEY and CDR2 SVGAGI. CDR3 length: 16 amino acids. Unmatched junction bases numbered 5, after V lost 0 bases and J lost 1 base. Here the CDR3 DNA reads TGTGCCAGCAGTTACTCGGGGCGGGGGGCTTCCTACGAGCAGTACTTC. It codes for CASSYSGRGASYEQYF.

V usage is TRBV6-1 and J usage is TRBJ2-3, with TRBD2 matching 11 bases. The J segment lost 2 bases and the V segment lost 6 bases, leaving 7 bases of the junction unmatched. The CDR3 is made up of 16 amino acids. In germline, CDR1 is MNHNS, CDR2 SASEGT. Here the CDR3 reads CASRPRLAGITDTQYF. As DNA, the CDR3 is TGTGCCAGCAGGCCCAGACTAGCGGGGATCACAGATACGCAGTATTTT.

The chain carries TRBV27 and TRBJ1-6, with unresolved D. CDR3 size: 13 residues. Germline V CDR1 and CDR2: MNHEY, SMNVEV (reference sequence). V was trimmed by 1 base and J by 7 bases, leaving 5 bases between them. This chain's CDR3 is CASSLYRNSPLHF. The CDR3 DNA sequence: TGTGCCAGCAGTTTATATAGGAATTCACCCCTCCACTTT.

The V call is TRBV20-1, the J call TRBJ1-2; TRBD1 agrees at 9 bases. Germline loops: CDR1 DFQATT, CDR2 SNEGSKA (reference sequence). The ends lost 2 bases at V and 7 bases at J; junction bases unmatched: 2. CDR3 length: 12 residues. For the CDR3, the DNA is TGCAGTGCTAGACCGGGACAGGGTGGCTACACCTTC. It specifies CSARPGQGGYTF.

The count of this clonotype is one. This chain connects TRBV27 to TRBJ2-7; D remains ambiguous. There are 14 residues in the CDR3. In germline, CDR1 is MNHEY, CDR2 SMNVEV (reference sequence). V was shortened by 0 bases and J by 5 bases, with 11 bases between the two germline ends. CDR3 sequence reads: CASSLSSGAHEQYF. The CDR3 nucleotides read TGTGCCAGCAGTTTATCGTCAGGTGCGCACGAGCAGTACTTC.